The clone carrying this T cell receptor beta chain has at least ten counts. Antigen unknown. The data are from a study of breast tumors, draining lymph nodes, adjacent tissues. Each CDR3 protein gets one entry after TCRdb re-called the multiplex PCR reads with MiXCR. The sample gives around 300,000 distinct CDR3 sequences, about 33% of which show up once; under 1.2% is in the top ten. Findings of the study overall: That most tumor T cells come from lymph nodes remained unproven. Tumor TCR diversity was below lymph nodes but above nontumor tissue. Findings are consistent with lymph node origin and intratumoral expansion of most tumor T cells.

Germline CDR1 is MNHNS and CDR2 is SASEGT. The length of the CDR3 is 13 residues. Trimming took off 7 bases at V and 3 bases at J, with 10 bases between the two ends. Samples came from axillary lymph nodes draining the breast cancer. The sample comprised axillary lymph node tissue. The gene calls are TRBV6-1 and TRBJ1-5, with D tentatively TRBD1 (5 bases). The sequence derives from a female donor with breast cancer. Some clones in this sample may be carry-over from other donors' samples. CDR3 amino acids: CASTGTYNQPQHF. The CDR3, as DNA: TGTGCCAGCACCGGGACGTACAATCAGCCCCAGCATTTT.